One and the same sample provided the 21 T cell receptor beta chains below, sequenced in a study of T cells after yellow fever vaccination. TCRdb re-called the 5' RACE reads with MiXCR, one entry per CDR3 protein. The data show 120,000 or so distinct CDR3 sequences, about 15% seen once. This specimen was CD8+ T cells sorted from PBMCs, taken 5 days after the yellow fever booster vaccination. The source of these receptors is a man aged 18 to 30 who received the YFV17D yellow fever vaccine.

The chain combines TRBV5-1 with TRBJ2-3; 12 bases align to TRBD1. The V and J ends lost 1 base and 5 bases, in that order; junction bases with no gene match: 8. From germline, CDR1 is SGHRS and CDR2 YFSETQ. There are 17 residues in the CDR3. Written as DNA, the CDR3 is TGCGCCAGCAGCTTGTATTGGGACAGGGGGCTTGAAGATACGCAGTATTTT. It yields the protein CASSLYWDRGLEDTQYF.

The chain couples TRBV20-1 to TRBJ2-7; 7 bases are shared with TRBD2. V shed 0 bases, J shed 4 bases, and the junction held 3 bases outside the gene matches. Germline CDR1 is DFQATT and CDR2 is SNEGSKA (reference sequence). This CDR3 spans 13 amino acids. This CDR3 reads CSARDGSGYEQYV. The DNA of the CDR3 is TGCAGTGCTAGAGATGGTAGCGGGTACGAGCAGTACGTC.

The chain employs TRBV24-1 and TRBJ2-3; tentatively, D is TRBD1 (6 bases). Trimming took off 4 bases at V and 6 bases at J, with 10 bases between the two ends. Germline CDR1 KGHDR, CDR2 SFDVKD. The CDR3 is made up of 13 amino acids. CDR3 coding DNA: TGTGCCACCAGTGAATCAGGGGCTGATACGCAGTATTTT. Translated: CATSESGADTQYF.

This clonotype has a count of ten or more. This rearrangement joins TRBV7-9 to TRBJ2-5, with D maybe TRBD1 (6 bases). The V gene's germline CDR1 is SEHNR and CDR2 FQNEAQ (reference sequence). This CDR3 has 14 residues. V lost 6 bases to trimming and J lost 1 base, with 12 bases between them. The CDR3 reads CASSPGQFQETQYF. CDR3 in DNA: TGTGCCAGCAGTCCCGGACAGTTCCAAGAGACCCAGTACTTC.

There are a few counts of this clonotype. The chain is built from TRBV4-1 and TRBJ1-1; D perhaps matches TRBD1 (6 bases). CDR3 length: 15 amino acids. V gave up 0 bases and J gave up 1 base, with 9 bases separating them. Per the germline V gene, CDR1 is MGHRA and CDR2 is YSYEKL. The CDR3 loop reads CASSQERGANTEAFF. The CDR3 bases are TGCGCCAGCAGCCAAGAAAGGGGGGCGAACACTGAAGCTTTCTTT.

The chain combines TRBV7-9 with TRBJ2-5; D remains unclear. The CDR3 is 13 amino acids. Germline V gives CDR1 SEHNR, CDR2 FQNEAQ (reference sequence). The V and J ends lost 4 bases and 5 bases respectively, with 11 bases between them. This chain's CDR3 is CASSSQIGETQYF. DNA for the CDR3: TGTGCCAGCAGCTCTCAGATCGGGGAGACCCAGTACTTC.

V is TRBV29-1 and J is TRBJ1-2; D is unclear. CDR1 and CDR2 (germline): SQVTM, ANQGSEA. The CDR3 is made up of 14 amino acids. Trimming stripped 3 bases from V and 4 bases from J, with 15 bases between. The CDR3 coding sequence is TGCAGCGTTGACGTCGCTGCCAGCCCCTATGGCTACACCTTC. Translation: CSVDVAASPYGYTF.

The chain couples TRBV7-2 to TRBJ2-5, with D possibly TRBD2 on 5 matching bases. V lost 7 bases and J lost 0, with 9 bases in between. Germline values: CDR1 SGHTA, CDR2 FQGNSA. CDR3 length equals 13 residues. CDR3 sequence (DNA): TGTGCCAGCACGACGGGGTACCAAGAGACCCAGTACTTC. Its protein is CASTTGYQETQYF.

This chain connects TRBV14 to TRBJ1-1; no reliable D call. Germline lookup yields CDR1 SGHDN and CDR2 FVKESK. The CDR3 spans 13 residues. Trimming removed 4 bases at V and 1 base at J, with 7 bases between. The CDR3 nucleotides read TGTGCCAGCAGCCCCATTCCGAACACTGAAGCTTTCTTT. As protein: CASSPIPNTEAFF.

V is TRBV4-2 and J is TRBJ1-5, with D hard to call. Deletions cut 0 bases from V and 4 bases from J, with 10 bases between. CDR1 and CDR2 (germline): LGHNA, YNFKEQ. CDR3 length: 15 residues. The CDR3 is CASSQDIGLNQPQHF. CDR3 in DNA: TGTGCCAGCAGCCAAGATATAGGTCTTAATCAGCCCCAGCATTTT.

This clonotype occurred a few times. The chain employs TRBV29-1 and TRBJ2-7; 7 bases are shared with TRBD2. Per germline, CDR1 SQVTM and CDR2 ANQGSEA. V was pared by 6 bases and J by 6 bases, with 8 bases of the junction left unmatched. The CDR3 has 12 amino acids. CDR3 nucleotide sequence: TGCAGCGTCGGATTTGGGGGGGTCGAGCAGTACTTC. Residues: CSVGFGGVEQYF.

J is TRBJ2-1 and V is TRBV19, with D tentatively TRBD2 (5 bases). Germline loops: CDR1 LNHDA, CDR2 SQIVND (reference sequence). Trimming stripped 3 bases from V and 7 bases from J, with 10 bases between. The CDR3 runs 13 residues. CDR3 sequence: CASSIFGENEQFF. In nucleotides, the CDR3 is TGTGCCAGTAGTATCTTTGGGGAGAATGAGCAGTTCTTC.

The V gene is TRBV7-9, the J gene TRBJ2-5; 9 bases are a match to TRBD1. CDR1 is SEHNR, CDR2 FQNEAQ, per germline (reference sequence). This CDR3 spans 17 amino acids. V was clipped by 4 bases and J by 5 bases; unmatched bases: 14. The CDR3 is CASSSAGQGIIKETQYF. CDR3 coding DNA: TGTGCCAGCAGCTCAGCGGGACAGGGTATAATCAAGGAGACCCAGTACTTC.

The V gene is TRBV6-5, the J gene TRBJ1-1; TRBD1 matches at 9 bases. CDR1 is MNHEY and CDR2 is SVGAGI in the germline V gene. Losses at the gene ends were 5 bases for V and 3 bases for J; bases not matched to a gene: 7. The CDR3 totals 15 residues. This chain's CDR3 is CASSAPGQGYTEAFF. In DNA, the CDR3 is TGTGCCAGCAGTGCGCCGGGACAGGGATACACTGAAGCTTTCTTT.

The rearrangement links TRBV28 to TRBJ2-7; D gene ambiguous. The V end lost 5 bases, the J end lost 1 base, and 9 bases lay between the germline ends. The CDR3 totals 13 residues. Germline CDR1 is MDHEN and CDR2 is SYDVKM. CDR3 residues: CASSPSRSYEQYV. The CDR3 bases are TGTGCCAGCAGTCCGAGCCGATCCTACGAGCAGTACGTC.

The rearrangement links TRBV4-3 to TRBJ2-7; no definite D call. The germline V gene encodes CDR1 LGHNA and CDR2 YSLEER. Deletions cut 0 bases from V and 8 bases from J, with 14 bases between. There are 14 residues in the CDR3. CDR3 residues: CASSQDKDRYKQYF. CDR3 sequence (DNA): TGCGCCAGCAGCCAAGATAAAGACCGCTATAAGCAGTACTTC.

This clonotype was observed a handful of times. This sequence joins TRBV29-1 and TRBJ2-3, with D unclear. The CDR3 contains 16 residues. V lost 4 bases and J 3 bases, leaving 20 bases between the germline ends. CDR1 and CDR2 from the germline V gene are SQVTM and ANQGSEA. The CDR3 nucleotides are TGCAGCGTTGCTGGGATGGTGCACTGGGGTACAGATACGCAGTATTTT. Amino acids: CSVAGMVHWGTDTQYF.

This clonotype appeared a few times. The J gene is TRBJ1-1, the V gene TRBV1; the table's TRBD1 call for D was not verified on the DNA. TRBV1 is shown as a pseudogene. The CDR3 runs to 13 residues. The CDR3 spells CTSSQEIRAKAFF. As DNA, the CDR3 is TGCACCAGCAGCCAAGAGATCCGGGCTAAAGCTTTCTTT.

The V and J genes are TRBV7-6 and TRBJ2-2; D not certain. Germline V gene data show CDR1 as SGHVS and CDR2 as FNYEAQ. The CDR3 has 13 residues. CDR3 loop: CAGSQILAGELFF. CDR3 bases: TGTGCGGGGTCTCAAATTTTGGCCGGGGAGCTGTTTTTT.

The chain has TRBV4-1 and TRBJ2-7, with TRBD1 as a possible D gene (6 bases). The CDR3 contains 15 residues. Deletions cut 3 bases from V and 2 bases from J, with 14 bases between. Germline CDR1 is MGHRA and CDR2 is YSYEKL. The CDR3 reads CASSQGPTGTYEQYF. As DNA, the CDR3 is TGCGCCAGCAGCCAGGGGCCTACAGGGACCTACGAGCAGTACTTC.

This clonotype was seen more than once but under ten times. V and J are TRBV6-1 and TRBJ2-7; D call uncertain. V lost 1 base, J lost 1 base, and 11 bases lay in between. Germline CDR1 is MNHNS and CDR2 is SASEGT. CDR3 length: 15 residues. The CDR3 bases are TGTGCCAGCAGTGAAGGGCCCTGGGTATCCTACGAGCAGTACGTC. It translates to CASSEGPWVSYEQYV.